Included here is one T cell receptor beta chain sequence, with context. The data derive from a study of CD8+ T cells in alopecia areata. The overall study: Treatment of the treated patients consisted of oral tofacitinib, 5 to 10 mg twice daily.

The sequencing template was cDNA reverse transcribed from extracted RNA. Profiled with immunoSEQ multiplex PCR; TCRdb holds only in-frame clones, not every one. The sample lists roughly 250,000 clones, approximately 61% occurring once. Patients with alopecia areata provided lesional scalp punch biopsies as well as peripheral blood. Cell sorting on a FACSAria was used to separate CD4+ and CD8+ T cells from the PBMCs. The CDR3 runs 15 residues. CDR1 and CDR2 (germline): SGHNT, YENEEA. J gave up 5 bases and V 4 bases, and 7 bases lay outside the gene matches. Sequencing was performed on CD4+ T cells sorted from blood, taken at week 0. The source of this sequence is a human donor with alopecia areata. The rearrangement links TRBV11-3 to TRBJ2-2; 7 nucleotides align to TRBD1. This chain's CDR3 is CASSSVQGDTGELFF. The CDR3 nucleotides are TGTGCCAGCAGCTCGGTCCAGGGGGATACCGGGGAGCTGTTTTTT.